The text below deals with one TCR beta chain. Under the authors' procedure: Reference gene primer amplification gave estimated nucleated cell counts. Assay used: immunoSEQ multiplex PCR; TCRdb lists only in-frame clones, some missing. V and J calls and clone size are as listed in that table; D and trimming were resolved from the DNA. The data hold fewer than 250,000 clones, with 85% to 90% observed a single time. This entry is derived from a study of blood T cell repertoires in COVID-19. Study information: In each case, the material was cDNA or gDNA derived from T cells, B-cell-depleted T cells, or PBMCs.

Recruitment covered about two dozen US areas and drew participants whose ages spanned roughly 18 to 100 years. Each participant's cohort was designated according to participant-reported clinical history. Germline V gene sequence: CDR1 SGHVS, CDR2 FQNEAQ. This CDR3 has 13 residues. Trimming took 0 bases from V and 12 from J; bases not matched to a gene: 7. The TCR was taken from a woman between 45 and 60 years old with acute COVID-19. The chain links TRBV7-8 to TRBJ1-2; 7 nucleotides agree with TRBD1. The specimen sequenced was PBMCs or T cells enriched from blood (not recorded which). The CDR3 loop reads CASSLAARGFHTF. In DNA, the CDR3 is TGTGCCAGCAGCTTAGCCGCCAGGGGGTTTCACACCTTC.